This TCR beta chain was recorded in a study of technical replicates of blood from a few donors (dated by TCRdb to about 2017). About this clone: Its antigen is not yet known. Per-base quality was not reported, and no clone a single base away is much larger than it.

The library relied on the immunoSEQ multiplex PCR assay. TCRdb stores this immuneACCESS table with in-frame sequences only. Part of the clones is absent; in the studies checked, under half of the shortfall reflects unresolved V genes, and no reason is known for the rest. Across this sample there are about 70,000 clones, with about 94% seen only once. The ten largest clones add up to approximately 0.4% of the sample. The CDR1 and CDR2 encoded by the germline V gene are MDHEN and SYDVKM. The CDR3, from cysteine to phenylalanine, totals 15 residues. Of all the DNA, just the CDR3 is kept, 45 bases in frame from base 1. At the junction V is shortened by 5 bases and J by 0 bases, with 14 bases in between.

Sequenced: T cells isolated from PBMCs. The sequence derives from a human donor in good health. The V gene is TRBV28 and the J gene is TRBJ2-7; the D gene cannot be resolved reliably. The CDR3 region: CASSHRVKSSYEQYF. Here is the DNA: TGTGCCAGCAGTCACCGGGTCAAAAGCTCCTACGAGCAGTACTTC.